The clone carrying this T cell receptor beta chain was recorded only once. The entry originates in a study of cytomegalovirus exposure and HLA in healthy donors. The V gene lost 1 base and the J gene lost 8 bases, with 17 bases spanning the gap. Germline lookup yields CDR1 MNHNS and CDR2 SASEGT. This CDR3 contains 15 residues. PCR primers comprised 60 Vbeta and 13 Jbeta primers. Profiled with immunoSEQ multiplex PCR; TCRdb holds only in-frame clones, not every one. Among some 160,000 clones listed, around three quarters were seen once. The rearrangement links TRBV6-1 to TRBJ1-2; D gene uncertain. What was sequenced was PBMCs. This receptor was obtained from a man aged 40-49 years in good health and CMV-seronegative. Here the CDR3 DNA reads TGTGCCAGCAGTGAAGGTGCGGGGAGGTGGCAGGGCTACACCTTC. Protein sequence: CASSEGAGRWQGYTF.